This T cell receptor beta chain was sequenced for a study of graft-versus-host responses after intestinal transplantation. A word on this clone: Its antigen is not known.

V dropped 2 bases and J dropped 1; count of bases not matched to a gene: 1. CDR3 length: 14 residues. CDR1 is MRHNA and CDR2 is SNTAGT in the germline V gene. Assay: immunoSEQ multiplex PCR; the TCRdb copy retains only in-frame clones and omits some. The sample includes about 130,000 clones, approximately 92% of them seen just once. This sequence originates from a human donor who received an intestinal transplant. The sample here was unstimulated CD4+ T cells sorted from spleen or lymph node cells, taken before intestinal transplant. The J gene is TRBJ1-1, the V gene TRBV6-4; 7 nucleotides agree with TRBD1. In nucleotides, the CDR3 is TGTGCCAGCAGTGACAGGGGGCGGAACACTGAAGCTTTCTTT. Protein sequence: CASSDRGRNTEAFF.